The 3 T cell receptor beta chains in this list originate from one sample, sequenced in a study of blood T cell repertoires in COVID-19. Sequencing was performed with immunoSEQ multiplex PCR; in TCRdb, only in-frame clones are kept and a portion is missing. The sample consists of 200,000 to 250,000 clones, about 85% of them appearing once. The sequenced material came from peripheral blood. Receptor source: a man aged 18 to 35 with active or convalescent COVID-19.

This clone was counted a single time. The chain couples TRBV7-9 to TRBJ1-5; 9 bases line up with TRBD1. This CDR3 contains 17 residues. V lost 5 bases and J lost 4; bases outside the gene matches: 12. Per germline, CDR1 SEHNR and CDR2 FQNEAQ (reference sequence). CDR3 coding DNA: TGTGCCAGCAGCGCCGGGACAGGGTATGGGGGGAATCAGCCCCAGCATTTT. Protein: CASSAGTGYGGNQPQHF.

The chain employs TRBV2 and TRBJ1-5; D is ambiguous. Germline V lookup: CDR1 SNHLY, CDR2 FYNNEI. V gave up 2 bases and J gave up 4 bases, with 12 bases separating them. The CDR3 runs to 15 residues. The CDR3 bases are TGTGCCAGCAGTGAAAGGAGGGCAATAAATCAGCCCCAGCATTTT. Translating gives CASSERRAINQPQHF.

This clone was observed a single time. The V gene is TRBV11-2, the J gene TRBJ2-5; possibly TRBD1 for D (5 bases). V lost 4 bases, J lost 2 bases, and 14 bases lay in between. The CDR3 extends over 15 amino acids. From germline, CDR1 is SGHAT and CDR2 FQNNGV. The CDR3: CASSSIQGFQETQYF. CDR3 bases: TGTGCCAGCAGCTCAATTCAGGGATTTCAAGAGACCCAGTACTTC. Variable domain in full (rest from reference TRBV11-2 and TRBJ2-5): EAGVAQSPRYKIIEKRQSVAFWCNPISGHATLYWYQQILGQGPKLLIQFQNNGVVDDSQLPKDRFSAERLKGVDSTLKIQPAKLEDSAVYLCASSSIQGFQETQYFGPGTRLLVL.